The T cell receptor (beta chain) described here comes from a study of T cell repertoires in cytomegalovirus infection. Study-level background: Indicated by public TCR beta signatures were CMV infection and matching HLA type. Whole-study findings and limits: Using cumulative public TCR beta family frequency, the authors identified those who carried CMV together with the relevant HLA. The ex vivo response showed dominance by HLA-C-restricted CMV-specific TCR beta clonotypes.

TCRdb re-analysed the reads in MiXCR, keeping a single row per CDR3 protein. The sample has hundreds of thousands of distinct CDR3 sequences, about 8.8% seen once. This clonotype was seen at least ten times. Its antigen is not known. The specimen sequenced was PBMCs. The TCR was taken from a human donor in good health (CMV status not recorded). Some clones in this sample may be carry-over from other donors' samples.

The CDR3 region has the DNA TGTGCCAGCACCTTGGGCCAGGGGAACAATCAGCCCCAGCATTTT. Amino acids: CASTLGQGNNQPQHF. V is TRBV12-3 or TRBV12-4 and J is TRBJ1-5; D is perhaps TRBD1 (6 bases). The CDR3 has 15 residues. V was trimmed by 7 bases and J by 3 bases, leaving 16 bases between them.